What follows are 9 T cell receptor beta chains derived from one specimen sequenced in a study of Graves' ophthalmopathy and Graves' hyperthyroidism. As the template, RNA transcripts were used to amplify TCR beta CDR3 regions. Investigators did first-round RT-PCR with HTBI primers, then second-round multiplex PCR. TCRdb re-called the multiplex PCR reads with MiXCR, one entry per CDR3 protein. Of approximately 500,000 distinct CDR3 sequences listed, about 15% were seen once; the top ten hold around 9.8%. Sequenced material: blood. These receptors came from a woman aged 25-40 years with Graves' ophthalmopathy.

The chain couples TRBV25-1 to TRBJ2-7; a weak D match, TRBD2 (6 bases). V was pared by 5 bases and J by 6 bases, with 17 bases between. Germline values: CDR1 MGHDK, CDR2 SYGVNS. This CDR3 comprises 14 residues. CDR3 in amino acids: CASSRGGAGSEQYF. The CDR3 DNA sequence: TGTGCCAGCAGTCGGGGCGGGGCTGGGAGCGAGCAGTACTTC.

This clonotype showed up many times. This sequence joins TRBV19 and TRBJ1-2; D not certain. The V end lost 0 bases, the J end lost 3 bases, and 8 bases lay between the germline ends. Germline V lookup: CDR1 LNHDA, CDR2 SQIVND (reference sequence). The CDR3 runs to 14 residues. The CDR3, as DNA: TGTGCCAGTAGTATAGACGGCGGATACTATGGCTACACCTTC. As protein: CASSIDGGYYGYTF.

The chain links TRBV28 to TRBJ1-2, with 7 bases that match TRBD1. Germline assignment: CDR1 MDHEN and CDR2 SYDVKM. This CDR3 contains 11 residues. V shed 6 bases, J shed 9 bases, and the junction held 4 bases outside the gene matches. DNA of the CDR3: TGTGCCAGCAGCCGGGGACAGAGCTACACCTTC. Translating it yields CASSRGQSYTF.

This clonotype was picked up a small number of times. One junction end disagrees with the germline gene, perhaps due to a read error. The chain employs TRBV30 and TRBJ2-4; perhaps TRBD2 as D (5 bases). Germline-derived CDR1 and CDR2 are GTSNPN and SVGIG (reference sequence). The CDR3 has 16 residues. The CDR3 nucleotides are TGTGCCTGGAGTGTACGATTGGGTCTAGCCAAAAACATTAAGTACTTC. Protein product: CAWSVRLGLAKNIKYF.

The chain couples TRBV7-2 to TRBJ2-4, with D unclear. CDR3 length equals 16 residues. Trimming stripped 8 bases from V and 1 base from J, with 18 bases between. Germline CDR1 reads SGHTA; CDR2 reads FQGNSA. CDR3 sequence reads: CASADGMGIAKNIQYF. The CDR3 DNA follows: TGTGCCAGCGCCGACGGAATGGGAATCGCCAAAAACATTCAGTACTTC.

With regard to this clonotype: A much larger clone is a single base away; this may be a read error. CDR3 region: CASSDYGDSSYEQHF. DNA for the CDR3: TGTGCCAGCAGTGACTATGGGGACAGCTCCTACGAGCAGCACTTC. The chain joins TRBV6-1 to TRBJ2-7, with 7 positions matching TRBD1. Looked up from germline, CDR1 is MNHNS and CDR2 is SASEGT. The CDR3 runs 15 residues.

Ten or more counts support this clonotype. The genes are TRBV6-5 and TRBJ1-2; D is unresolved. Deletions cut 3 bases from V and 4 bases from J, with 9 bases between. CDR1 is MNHEY and CDR2 is SVGAGI in the germline V gene. This CDR3 comprises 13 residues. CDR3 sequence (DNA): TGTGCCAGCAGTTATTCACGGGCCTATGGCTACACCTTC. It translates to CASSYSRAYGYTF.

This clonotype has a count of ten or more. V gene TRBV28 combines with J gene TRBJ1-1; possible D gene TRBD1, 5 bases. The V and J ends lost 1 base and 1 base respectively, with 16 bases between them. Germline lookup yields CDR1 MDHEN and CDR2 SYDVKM. CDR3 length: 17 residues. The DNA for the CDR3 is TGTGCCAGCAGTTTATATGGGACCGTGTACCCGAACACTGAAGCTTTCTTT. Translated: CASSLYGTVYPNTEAFF.

The chain is built from TRBV6-1 and TRBJ1-1; TRBD1 aligns across 9 bases. J was trimmed by 0 bases and V by 7 bases; bases with no gene match: 6. CDR3 length equals 15 residues. Germline assignment: CDR1 MNHNS and CDR2 SASEGT. The CDR3 DNA reads as TGTGCCAGCACCCGAACAGGGGGCTTGAACACTGAAGCTTTCTTT. Its protein product is CASTRTGGLNTEAFF.